These 31 T cell receptor beta chains were sequenced from one sample in a study of T cell responses to AZD1222 COVID-19 vaccine (dated by TCRdb to about 2021). Preparation of the library involved the immunoSEQ multiplex PCR assay. TCRdb carries this immuneACCESS record with in-frame sequences only. Its versions omit some clonotypes, under half of them owing to an unresolved V gene in the studies checked, with the rest unexplained. The sample records about 120,000 clones, 85% to 90% of which are singletons. Of the sample, 2.5% to 4% falls within the top ten clones. The time point label corresponds to: baseline before first vaccination. The sample was peripheral blood, taken on day 0 of AZD1222 vaccination. The receptor source for this set is an adult in good health.

V is TRBV2 and J is TRBJ2-1, with 10 bases that match TRBD1. There are 16 residues in the CDR3. Germline CDR1 SNHLY, CDR2 FYNNEI. Trimming at V came to 3 bases and at J to 3 bases, leaving 5 bases not matched to a gene. CDR3 sequence reads: CASSDPRTGGYNEQFF. The DNA of the CDR3 is TGTGCCAGCAGTGACCCCCGGACAGGGGGCTACAATGAGCAGTTCTTC.

The J gene is TRBJ1-4, the V gene TRBV9, with D perhaps TRBD1 (5 bases). Trimming removed 0 bases at V and 4 bases at J, with 13 bases between. The CDR3 is 16 residues long. Germline V lookup: CDR1 SGDLS, CDR2 YYNGEE. CDR3: CASSVGGTTRNEKLFF. CDR3 DNA: TGTGCCAGCAGCGTAGGGGGGACCACCCGTAATGAAAAACTGTTTTTT.

This chain joins TRBV7-9 and TRBJ1-1; D possibly corresponds to TRBD1 (6 bases). Germline V gene data show CDR1 as SEHNR and CDR2 as FQNEAQ (reference sequence). This CDR3 contains 15 residues. The V end lost 5 bases, the J end lost 3 bases, and 16 bases lay between the germline ends. The CDR3 nucleotides are TGTGCCAGCAGCCCCAGATTACAGGGTTACACTGAAGCTTTCTTT. Protein product: CASSPRLQGYTEAFF.

The chain joins TRBV5-1 to TRBJ2-7; 7 bases are shared with TRBD1. V trimming: 1 base; J trimming: 0 bases; junction bases outside the gene matches: 7. CDR3 length: 16 amino acids. The germline V gene has CDR1 SGHRS and CDR2 YFSETQ. CDR3 in DNA: TGCGCCAGCAGCTTGTTGTCCGGACAGGCCTCCTACGAGCAGTACTTC. Amino acids: CASSLLSGQASYEQYF.

The rearrangement uses TRBV28 and TRBJ1-5, with 7 bases identical to TRBD1. The CDR3 contains 15 residues. Trimming took 1 base from V and 4 from J; bases not matched to a gene: 4. CDR1 MDHEN and CDR2 SYDVKM come from the germline V gene. The CDR3 protein is CASSLFGQANQPQHF. As DNA, the CDR3 is TGTGCCAGCAGTTTATTTGGACAGGCTAATCAGCCCCAGCATTTT.

The chain employs TRBV7-9 and TRBJ1-1, with 7 bases that match TRBD1. CDR3 size: 15 residues. V was pared by 7 bases and J by 3 bases, with 11 bases of the junction left unmatched. Germline V gives CDR1 SEHNR, CDR2 FQNEAQ (reference sequence). The CDR3 here is CASTPADRADTEAFF. In DNA, the CDR3 is TGTGCCAGCACACCGGCCGACAGGGCGGACACTGAAGCTTTCTTT.

The chain employs TRBV4-3 and TRBJ1-4; the D gene is possibly TRBD1 (6 bases). V lost 0 bases and J lost 7, with 15 bases in between. The CDR3 length is 16 residues. Germline lookup yields CDR1 LGHNA and CDR2 YSLEER. The CDR3 nucleotides read TGCGCCAGCAGCCAAGAGCGCTGGGGGCCCTGTGAAAAACTGTTTTTT. Translating gives CASSQERWGPCEKLFF.

V and J are TRBV28 and TRBJ1-2; D possibly corresponds to TRBD1 (5 bases). Germline values: CDR1 MDHEN, CDR2 SYDVKM. The CDR3 is made up of 11 amino acids. V lost 6 bases and J lost 5, with 7 bases in between. The CDR3 spells CASRGPYGYTF. Here the CDR3 DNA reads TGTGCCAGCAGGGGGCCATATGGCTACACCTTC.

The genes are TRBV6-5 and TRBJ2-3, with unresolved D. The V end lost 5 bases, the J end lost 0 bases, and 12 bases lay between the germline ends. Germline CDR1 is MNHEY and CDR2 is SVGAGI. This CDR3 contains 15 residues. The CDR3 DNA reads TGTGCCAGCAGTACAACTGAGACTAGCACAGATACGCAGTATTTT. Its protein is CASSTTETSTDTQYF.

The table lists this clone with a count of one. The V and J genes are TRBV6-5 and TRBJ1-3; no definite D call. This CDR3 comprises 15 residues. Trimming left V 6 bases short and J 0 bases short, with 12 bases between. Looked up from germline, CDR1 is MNHEY and CDR2 is SVGAGI. The chain's CDR3 is CASRTRPDSGNTIYF. CDR3 DNA sequence: TGTGCCAGCAGAACTCGACCGGACTCTGGAAACACCATATATTTT.

The chain has TRBV28 and TRBJ2-1; 10 bases match TRBD1. With 8 bases clipped from V and 6 bases from J, the junction kept 10 bases outside the gene matches. CDR3 length: 15 amino acids. Germline-derived CDR1 and CDR2 are MDHEN and SYDVKM. CDR3 nucleotides: TGTGCCAGCGGTCGACAGGGGGCCTCGGTCAATGAGCAGTTCTTC. Encoded protein: CASGRQGASVNEQFF.

This chain uses TRBV4-2 with TRBJ2-7; possible D gene TRBD2, 7 bases. This CDR3 contains 20 residues. Germline V gene data show CDR1 as LGHNA and CDR2 as YNFKEQ. V dropped 0 bases and J dropped 9 bases, with 33 bases sitting between them. The CDR3 DNA follows: TGTGCCAGCAGCCAAGATAGGGCGGGGGCCCTTCCTACTTCTCTACGAGTGCAGTACTTC. Protein sequence: CASSQDRAGALPTSLRVQYF.

The chain uses TRBV11-2 and TRBJ1-1, with D perhaps matching TRBD1 (5 bases). The germline V gene encodes CDR1 SGHAT and CDR2 FQNNGV. The V gene lost 4 bases and the J gene lost 10 bases, with 16 bases spanning the gap. This CDR3 spans 13 amino acids. The CDR3 sequence: CASSSGRGDLAFF. The DNA for the CDR3 is TGTGCCAGCAGCTCAGGTCGGGGGGATCTAGCTTTCTTT.

The chain uses TRBV27 and TRBJ1-1, with D hard to call. Germline CDR1 is MNHEY and CDR2 is SMNVEV (reference sequence). V lost 1 base and J lost 1, with 10 bases in between. The length of the CDR3 is 15 residues. In DNA form, the CDR3 reads TGTGCCAGCAGTTTATTTGGCAGAGCGAACACTGAAGCTTTCTTT. Its protein is CASSLFGRANTEAFF.

The V and J genes are TRBV27 and TRBJ2-5, with D hard to call. The germline gives CDR1 MNHEY, CDR2 SMNVEV (reference sequence). The CDR3 contains 13 residues. Trimming cost V 4 bases and J 0 bases, with 6 bases left between them. CDR3 residues: CASSSSYQETQYF. For the CDR3, the DNA is TGTGCCAGCAGTTCCTCTTACCAAGAGACCCAGTACTTC.

The V call is TRBV3-1 (or the pseudogene TRBV3-2), the J call TRBJ1-2; possible D gene TRBD1, 5 bases. In germline, CDR1 is LGHDT, CDR2 YNNKEL (reference sequence). The CDR3 is 13 amino acids. With 1 base removed from V and 7 bases from J, the gap between germline ends came to 10 bases. This chain's CDR3 is CASSQVQGSGYTF. CDR3 DNA sequence: TGTGCCAGCAGCCAAGTTCAGGGAAGTGGCTACACCTTC.

The V and J genes are TRBV20-1 and TRBJ1-3; no clear D gene. The V end was cut by 3 bases, the J end by 1 base, with 1 base between. The CDR3 contains 11 residues. Per the germline V gene, CDR1 is DFQATT and CDR2 is SNEGSKA (reference sequence). CDR3 region: CSASSGNTIYF. CDR3 nucleotide sequence: TGCAGTGCTAGTTCTGGAAACACCATATATTTT.

The chain links TRBV5-6 to TRBJ2-7, with D hard to call. The CDR3 contains 12 residues. Germline V gives CDR1 SGHDT, CDR2 YYEEEE. V shed 7 bases and J shed 4 bases, with 12 bases lying between them. CDR3 sequence (DNA): TGTGCCAGCGGGCTACTGCTTTACGAGCAGTACTTC. Residues: CASGLLLYEQYF.

This sequence joins TRBV5-6 and TRBJ2-7; 9 nucleotides line up with TRBD1. Germline CDR1 is SGHDT and CDR2 is YYEEEE. CDR3 size: 14 residues. Trimming cost V 3 bases and J 1 base; bases outside gene matches: 2. The CDR3 region has the DNA TGTGCCAGCAGCTCCGGGACAGGGTCCTACGAGCAGTACTTC. Protein: CASSSGTGSYEQYF.

The chain combines TRBV11-2 with TRBJ2-1; 8 nucleotides agree with TRBD2. The CDR3 length is 14 residues. Germline V gene lookup returns CDR1 SGHAT and CDR2 FQNNGV. V lost 1 base to trimming and J lost 6 bases; unmatched junction nucleotides: 2. CDR3 loop: CASSLAGGPNEQFF. CDR3 coding DNA: TGTGCCAGCAGCTTAGCGGGGGGGCCCAATGAGCAGTTCTTC.

The CDR3 nucleotides read TGTGCCAGCAGTCCTACAGGGGGCGAGCCCTACGAGCAGTACTTC. Encoded protein: CASSPTGGEPYEQYF. The rearrangement links TRBV28 to TRBJ2-7; 9 bases agree with TRBD1. Trimming at V came to 5 bases and at J to 2 bases, leaving 7 bases not matched to a gene. CDR1 is MDHEN and CDR2 is SYDVKM in the germline V gene. This CDR3 contains 15 residues.

CDR3: CASSLDSADEKLFF. As DNA, the CDR3 is TGCGCCAGCAGCTTGGATTCGGCCGATGAAAAACTGTTTTTT. The J gene is TRBJ1-4, the V gene TRBV5-1; no reliable D call. Germline lookup yields CDR1 SGHRS and CDR2 YFSETQ. This CDR3 spans 14 amino acids. Trimming stripped 0 bases from V and 6 bases from J, with 9 bases between.

The DNA for the CDR3 is TGTGCCAGCAGCTTGGCGGGGCGAGGGAGGGGAAACACCATATATTTT. Translated, it gives CASSLAGRGRGNTIYF. The chain uses TRBV7-2 and TRBJ1-3, with D possibly matching TRBD1 (5 bases). Trimming took off 3 bases at V and 4 bases at J, with 16 bases between the two ends. CDR1 is SGHTA and CDR2 is FQGNSA in the germline V gene. The CDR3 is 16 amino acids.

This clone was picked up a small number of times. The rearrangement joins TRBV28 to TRBJ1-6, with unresolved D. The CDR3 runs 16 residues. V lost 7 bases and J 3 bases, leaving 16 bases between the germline ends. From germline, CDR1 is MDHEN and CDR2 SYDVKM. The CDR3 nucleotides read TGTGCCAGCACCCTAAGGGCCAGGAACTATAATTCACCCCTCCACTTT. Its protein is CASTLRARNYNSPLHF.

The rearrangement links TRBV7-3 to TRBJ1-6, with 7 bases aligning to TRBD1. This CDR3 has 13 amino acids. Per the germline V gene, CDR1 is SGHTA and CDR2 is FQGTGA. The CDR3 is CGLARRGNSPLHF. CDR3 in DNA: TGTGGGTTAGCACGCAGGGGGAATTCACCCCTCCACTTT.

The CDR3 region has the DNA TGCGCCAGCAGCCAGGACAGTTGGGACACTGAAGCTTTCTTT. It specifies CASSQDSWDTEAFF. The rearrangement uses TRBV5-1 and TRBJ1-1; D is perhaps TRBD1 (6 bases). Germline assignment: CDR1 SGHRS and CDR2 YFSETQ. V lost 4 bases and J lost 3, with 13 bases in between. The CDR3 contains 14 residues.

In this sample, this clone turned up once. The CDR3 bases are TGTGCCAGCAGCCCCGCGAACACTGCCGATAGCAATCAGCCCCAGCATTTT. Translation: CASSPANTADSNQPQHF. This chain connects TRBV11-2 to TRBJ1-5, with D unresolved. The V end was cut by 5 bases, the J end by 0 bases, with 17 bases between. The CDR3 covers 17 residues. CDR1 and CDR2 from the germline V gene are SGHAT and FQNNGV.

The chain links TRBV7-2 to TRBJ2-7; D call uncertain. The CDR3 spans 14 residues. The germline V gene has CDR1 SGHTA and CDR2 FQGNSA. Trimming shortened V by 0 bases and J by 2 bases, and 8 bases separated the two germline ends. As DNA, the CDR3 is TGTGCCAGCAGCTTAGCACAAACACCCTACGAGCAGTACTTC. This encodes CASSLAQTPYEQYF.

The chain couples TRBV30 to TRBJ1-5; the D gene is possibly TRBD1 (6 bases). V was pared by 0 bases and J by 4 bases, with 13 bases between. CDR1 GTSNPN and CDR2 SVGIG come from the germline V gene (reference sequence). This CDR3 comprises 15 residues. Written as DNA, the CDR3 is TGTGCCTGGAGTGTACACGGGCAGGGGAATCAGCCCCAGCATTTT. It codes for CAWSVHGQGNQPQHF.

V usage is TRBV20-1 and J usage is TRBJ1-6, with D possibly matching TRBD1 (5 bases). This CDR3 is 14 amino acids long. Deletions cut 3 bases from V and 5 bases from J, with 11 bases between. Germline V CDR1 and CDR2: DFQATT, SNEGSKA (reference sequence). The CDR3 region has the DNA TGCAGTGCTAGTCAGGGTACGGATAATTCACCCCTCCACTTT. Protein sequence: CSASQGTDNSPLHF.

The rearrangement joins TRBV5-6 to TRBJ1-2, with D possibly being TRBD1 (5 bases). Germline assignment: CDR1 SGHDT and CDR2 YYEEEE. V lost 6 bases to trimming and J lost 4 bases, with 16 bases between them. This CDR3 has 14 residues. The CDR3 sequence: CASTQTGAGYGYTF. For the CDR3, the DNA is TGTGCCAGCACCCAAACAGGTGCGGGCTATGGCTACACCTTC.